Sequencing of this T cell receptor (beta chain) was carried out in a study of T cell responses to AZD1222 COVID-19 vaccine. Overall study results and limits: CD4 TCRs covered the whole spike, strongest at regions 160-218 and 743-854. Every sample of the repertoires postdated the peak T cell response.

A note on this clone: Its antigen is undetermined.

Data came from immunoSEQ multiplex PCR; TCRdb stores just in-frame clones and leaves some out. The sample lists around 160,000 clones; roughly 94% were seen once. Combined were second doses at about 4 or about 12 weeks. This material consisted of peripheral blood, taken 28 days after the second AZD1222 dose. This sequence was found in an adult who received the AZD1222 COVID-19 vaccine.

The CDR3 here is CASTRTGENTEAFF. The CDR3 region has the DNA TGTGCCAGTACCCGGACAGGGGAGAACACTGAAGCTTTCTTT. The J gene is TRBJ1-1, the V gene TRBV19, with 9 nucleotides matching TRBD1. CDR1 and CDR2 (germline): LNHDA, SQIVND (reference sequence). The CDR3 is made up of 14 amino acids. Germline trimming cut 7 bases from V and 1 base from J; bases unmatched to any gene: 4.